One and the same sample provided the 14 T cell receptor beta chains below, sequenced in a study of T cells after yellow fever vaccination. Each CDR3 protein gets one entry after TCRdb re-called the 5' RACE reads with MiXCR. The table shows under 300,000 distinct CDR3 sequences, with 6.5% to 8.5% occurring only once. The sample in question was CD4+ T cells sorted from PBMCs, obtained 15 days after the yellow fever booster vaccination. These receptors were obtained from a man aged 25 to 40 who received the YFV17D yellow fever vaccine.

This clonotype was picked up many times. The V gene is TRBV27, the J gene TRBJ1-2; TRBD1 is a possible D gene (6 bases). The germline gives CDR1 MNHEY, CDR2 SMNVEV (reference sequence). V lost 5 bases and J lost 8, with 21 bases in between. The CDR3 is 15 residues long. CDR3 sequence reads: CASSHRQGYSGGYTF. As DNA, the CDR3 is TGTGCCAGCAGTCACCGCCAGGGGTATTCGGGAGGCTACACCTTC.

The chain combines TRBV11-1 with TRBJ1-1; D remains unclear. The V gene's germline CDR1 is SGHAT and CDR2 FQDESV (reference sequence). The CDR3 has 14 residues. V was pared by 5 bases and J by 4 bases, with 14 bases between. The CDR3 is CASSPKLTSTEAFF. For the CDR3, the DNA is TGTGCCAGCAGCCCGAAACTAACGAGCACTGAAGCTTTCTTT. Based on the CDR3 plus reference TRBV11-1 and TRBJ1-1, the full variable domain is EAEVAQSPRYKITEKSQAVAFWCDPISGHATLYWYRQILGQGPELLVQFQDESVVDDSQLPKDRFSAERLKGVDSTLKIQPAELGDSAMYLCASSPKLTSTEAFFGQGTRLTVV.

Notes on this clonotype: A much larger clone sits a single nucleotide away, making a read error possible. The V gene is TRBV20-1, the J gene TRBJ1-5; 8 positions agree with TRBD1. The CDR3 is 16 residues long. Germline-derived CDR1 and CDR2 are DFQATT and SNEGSKA (reference sequence). For the CDR3, the DNA is TGCAGTGCGGCTGGACAGGGTTCCTTTAGCAAACAGCCCCAGCATTTT. This translates into CSAAGQGSFSKQPQHF.

This clonotype was seen only a few times. CDR3 sequence: CRALREAEAFF. In DNA, the CDR3 is TGCAGGGCCCTAAGGGAAGCTGAAGCTTTCTTT. The chain uses TRBV20-1 and TRBJ1-1; D is unresolved. The germline gives CDR1 DFQATT, CDR2 SNEGSKA (reference sequence). CDR3 size: 11 residues.

Note on this clonotype: This may be a read error, as it is one base from a much larger clone. The rearrangement uses TRBV7-2 and TRBJ2-3; a possible D gene is TRBD1 (5 bases). This CDR3 is 14 amino acids long. The germline CDR1 and CDR2 sequences are SGHTA and FQGNSA. This CDR3 is CARSLGPITDTQYF. The CDR3 DNA reads as TGTGCCAGAAGCTTGGGGCCCATCACAGATACGCAGTATTTT.

With respect to this clonotype: A clone one base away is much larger, so this may be a read error. The chain combines TRBV2 with TRBJ2-2; D is possibly TRBD1 or TRBD2 (5 bases each). The CDR3 is 15 residues long. CDR1 is SNHLY and CDR2 is FYNNEI in the germline V gene. Written as DNA, the CDR3 is TGTGCCAGCAGGAGGTTATGGGGGAACAACGGGGAGCTGTTTTTT. Protein product: CASRRLWGNNGELFF.

V is TRBV20-1 and J is TRBJ2-2, with TRBD2 identical over 10 bases. This CDR3 is 14 amino acids long. Germline-derived CDR1 and CDR2 are DFQATT and SNEGSKA (reference sequence). V was pared by 3 bases and J by 6 bases, with 4 bases of the junction left unmatched. Here the CDR3 DNA reads TGCAGTGCTAGTTGGCTAGCGGGAGCCGGGGAGCTGTTTTTT. It is translated as CSASWLAGAGELFF.

There are many counts of this clonotype. The genes are TRBV7-9 and TRBJ1-5; tentatively, D is TRBD1 (5 bases). The CDR3 is 15 amino acids. The germline V and J ends were trimmed by 5 bases and 0 bases, with 11 bases remaining between them. CDR1 and CDR2 (germline): SEHNR, FQNEAQ (reference sequence). CDR3 bases: TGTGCCAGCAGCCATCAAGGGGATAGCAATCAGCCCCAGCATTTT. It specifies CASSHQGDSNQPQHF.

This clonotype was counted at least ten times. The chain is built from TRBV7-2 and TRBJ2-1; TRBD1 agrees at 8 bases. Germline V lookup: CDR1 SGHTA, CDR2 FQGNSA. J gave up 5 bases and V 2 bases, and 8 bases lay outside the gene matches. This CDR3 is built from 16 residues. DNA of the CDR3: TGTGCCAGCAGCTTATTCAGGGGGCCCACAAACAATGAGCAGTTCTTC. Translated, it gives CASSLFRGPTNNEQFF.

This clonotype was seen a few times. J is TRBJ2-7 and V is TRBV7-9; 10 nucleotides agree with TRBD2. The germline V gene encodes CDR1 SEHNR and CDR2 FQNEAQ (reference sequence). Trimming at V came to 6 bases and at J to 4 bases, leaving 3 bases not matched to a gene. The CDR3 loop spans 13 amino acids. The CDR3 sequence is CASSLAGEYEQYF. CDR3 in DNA: TGTGCCAGCAGTCTAGCGGGAGAGTACGAGCAGTACTTC.

The rearrangement uses TRBV6-2 or TRBV6-3 and TRBJ2-5; a possible D gene is TRBD1 (6 bases). V lost 6 bases and J lost 3, with 11 bases in between. This CDR3 is 13 amino acids long. Looked up from germline, CDR1 is MNHEY and CDR2 is SVGEGT. The CDR3 nucleotides read TGTGCCAGCAGCCGACGACAGGAAGAGACCCAGTACTTC. It encodes CASSRRQEETQYF.

With regard to this clonotype: A much larger clone lies a single base off, so this may be a read error. The limits of the CDR3 on the DNA are not certain, so only TCRdb's listed CDR3 is given. The chain employs TRBV12-3 or TRBV12-4 and TRBJ2-3; TRBD1 is the table's D call, not checked against the DNA. Inclusive of both ends, the CDR3 amounts to 15 amino acids. This chain's CDR3 is CASSSSDSGKDTQYF.

This clonotype was counted only a few times. The DNA for the CDR3 is TGCGCCAGCGCTGGGGGGGGTACGAGGGGCTACACCTTC. This sequence encodes CASAGGGTRGYTF. This chain links TRBV10-2 with TRBJ1-2, with D maybe TRBD1 (5 bases). The CDR3 consists of 13 residues. Germline values: CDR1 WSHSY, CDR2 SAAADI. The germline V and J ends were trimmed by 8 bases and 8 bases, with 18 bases remaining between them.

This chain joins TRBV24-1 and TRBJ2-3, with 10 bases lining up with TRBD1. Losses at the gene ends were 3 bases for V and 6 bases for J; bases not matched to a gene: 5. The germline V gene encodes CDR1 KGHDR and CDR2 SFDVKD. This CDR3 is built from 15 residues. The CDR3 DNA follows: TGTGCCACCAGTGATGGGGGACAGGGGTACGATACGCAGTATTTT. This translates into CATSDGGQGYDTQYF.